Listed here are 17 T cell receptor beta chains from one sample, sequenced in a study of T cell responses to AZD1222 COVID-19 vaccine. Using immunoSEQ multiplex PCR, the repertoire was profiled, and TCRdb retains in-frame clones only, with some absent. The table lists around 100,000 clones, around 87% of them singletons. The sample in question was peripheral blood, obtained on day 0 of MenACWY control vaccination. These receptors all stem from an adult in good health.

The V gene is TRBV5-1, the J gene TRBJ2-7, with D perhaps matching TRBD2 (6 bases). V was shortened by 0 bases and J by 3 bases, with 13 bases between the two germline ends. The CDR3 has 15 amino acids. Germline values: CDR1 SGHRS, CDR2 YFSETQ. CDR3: CASSLGPGRDYEQYF. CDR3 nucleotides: TGCGCCAGCAGCTTGGGGCCAGGGCGGGACTACGAGCAGTACTTC.

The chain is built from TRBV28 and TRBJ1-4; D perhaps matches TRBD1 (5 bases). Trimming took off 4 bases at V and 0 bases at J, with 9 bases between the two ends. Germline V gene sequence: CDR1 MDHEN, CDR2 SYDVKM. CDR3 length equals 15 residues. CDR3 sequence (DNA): TGTGCCAGCAGTTCTACAGGACCAACTAATGAAAAACTGTTTTTT. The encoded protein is CASSSTGPTNEKLFF. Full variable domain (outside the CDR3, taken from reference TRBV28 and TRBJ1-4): DVKVTQSSRYLVKRTGEKVFLECVQDMDHENMFWYRQDPGLGLRLIYFSYDVKMKEKGDIPEGYSVSREKKERFSLILESASTNQTSMYLCASSSTGPTNEKLFFGSGTQLSVL.

The CDR3 loop reads CASSPHATNEKLFF. In DNA, the CDR3 is TGTGCCAGCAGCCCGCATGCAACTAATGAAAAACTGTTTTTT. The chain is built from TRBV9 and TRBJ1-4; D gene unclear. The V end was cut by 4 bases, the J end by 0 bases, with 7 bases between. Germline lookup yields CDR1 SGDLS and CDR2 YYNGEE. The CDR3 covers 14 residues.

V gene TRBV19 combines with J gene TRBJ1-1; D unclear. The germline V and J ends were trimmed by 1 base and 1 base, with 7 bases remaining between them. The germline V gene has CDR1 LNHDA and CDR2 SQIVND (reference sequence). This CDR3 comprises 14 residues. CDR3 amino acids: CASSIGIANTEAFF. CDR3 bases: TGTGCCAGTAGTATAGGGATCGCGAACACTGAAGCTTTCTTT.

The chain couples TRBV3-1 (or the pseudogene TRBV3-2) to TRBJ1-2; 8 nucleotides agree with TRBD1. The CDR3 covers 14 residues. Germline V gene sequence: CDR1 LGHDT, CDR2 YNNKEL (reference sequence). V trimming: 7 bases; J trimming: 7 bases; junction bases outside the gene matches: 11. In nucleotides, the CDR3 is TGTGCCAGCACCAGCCGCGACAGGGGCTTTGGCTACACCTTC. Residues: CASTSRDRGFGYTF.

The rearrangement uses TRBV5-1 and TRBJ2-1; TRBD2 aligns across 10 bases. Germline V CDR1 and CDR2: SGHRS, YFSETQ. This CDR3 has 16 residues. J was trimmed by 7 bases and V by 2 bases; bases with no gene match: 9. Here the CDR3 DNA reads TGCGCCAGCAGCTTCATAGCGGGAGGCCGCTCAAATGAGCAGTTCTTC. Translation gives CASSFIAGGRSNEQFF.

CDR3 protein: CAWISGVGEKLFF. The CDR3 coding sequence is TGTGCCTGGATATCCGGGGTCGGGGAAAAACTGTTTTTT. The chain recombines TRBV30 with TRBJ1-4; no definite D call. Germline-derived CDR1 and CDR2 are GTSNPN and SVGIG (reference sequence). There are 13 residues in the CDR3. V was cut by 4 bases and J by 8 bases, with 14 bases left in between. Together with reference TRBV30 and TRBJ1-4, the CDR3 gives the full variable domain: SQTIHQWPATLVQPVGSPLSLECTVEGTSNPNLYWYRQAAGRGLQLLFYSVGIGQISSEVPQNLSASRPQDRQFILSSKKLLLSDSGFYLCAWISGVGEKLFFGSGTQLSVL.

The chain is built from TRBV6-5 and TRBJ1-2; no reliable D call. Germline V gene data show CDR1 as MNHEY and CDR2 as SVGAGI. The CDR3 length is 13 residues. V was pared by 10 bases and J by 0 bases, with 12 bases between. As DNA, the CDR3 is TGTGCCACCTTCGACGGTGCTAACTATGGCTACACCTTC. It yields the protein CATFDGANYGYTF.

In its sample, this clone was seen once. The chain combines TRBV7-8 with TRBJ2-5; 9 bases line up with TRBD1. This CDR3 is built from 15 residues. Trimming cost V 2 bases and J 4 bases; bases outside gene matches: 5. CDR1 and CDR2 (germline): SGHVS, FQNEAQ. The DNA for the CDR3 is TGTGCCAGCAGCTTAATGGGACAGGGTGTAGAGACCCAGTACTTC. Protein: CASSLMGQGVETQYF.

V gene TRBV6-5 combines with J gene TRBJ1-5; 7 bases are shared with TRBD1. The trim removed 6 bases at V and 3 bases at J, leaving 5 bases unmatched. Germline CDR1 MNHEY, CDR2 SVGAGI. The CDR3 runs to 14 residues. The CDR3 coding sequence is TGTGCCAGCAGCGGCAGGGGGTACAATCAGCCCCAGCATTTT. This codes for CASSGRGYNQPQHF.

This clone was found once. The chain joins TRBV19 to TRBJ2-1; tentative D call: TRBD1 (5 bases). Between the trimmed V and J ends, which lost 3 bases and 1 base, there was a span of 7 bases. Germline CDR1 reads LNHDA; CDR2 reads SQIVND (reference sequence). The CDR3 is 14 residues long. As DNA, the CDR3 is TGTGCCAGTAGTATGGGGCGGTCCTACAATGAGCAGTTCTTC. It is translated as CASSMGRSYNEQFF.

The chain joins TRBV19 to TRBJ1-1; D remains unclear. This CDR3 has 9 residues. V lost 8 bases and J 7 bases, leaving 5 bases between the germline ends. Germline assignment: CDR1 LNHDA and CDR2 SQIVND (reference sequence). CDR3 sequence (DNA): TGTGCCAGTGGGGTTGAAGCTTTCTTT. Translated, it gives CASGVEAFF.

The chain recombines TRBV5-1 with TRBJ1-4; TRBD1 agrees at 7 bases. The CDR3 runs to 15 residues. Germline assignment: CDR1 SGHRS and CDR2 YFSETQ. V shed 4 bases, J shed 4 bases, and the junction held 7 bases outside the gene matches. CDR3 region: CASSPPGQINEKLFF. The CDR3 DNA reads TGCGCCAGCAGCCCGCCGGGACAGATTAATGAAAAACTGTTTTTT. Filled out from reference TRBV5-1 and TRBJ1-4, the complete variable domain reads KAGVTQTPRYLIKTRGQQVTLSCSPISGHRSVSWYQQTPGQGLQFLFEYFSETQRNKGNFPGRFSGRQFSNSRSEMNVSTLELGDSALYLCASSPPGQINEKLFFGSGTQLSVL.

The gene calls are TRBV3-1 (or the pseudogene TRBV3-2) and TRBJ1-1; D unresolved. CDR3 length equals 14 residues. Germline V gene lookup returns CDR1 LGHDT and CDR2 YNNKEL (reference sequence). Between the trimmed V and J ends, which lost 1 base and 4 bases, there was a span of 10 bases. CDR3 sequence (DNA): TGTGCCAGCAGCCAAGGGGTGGTAGGCACTGAAGCTTTCTTT. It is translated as CASSQGVVGTEAFF.

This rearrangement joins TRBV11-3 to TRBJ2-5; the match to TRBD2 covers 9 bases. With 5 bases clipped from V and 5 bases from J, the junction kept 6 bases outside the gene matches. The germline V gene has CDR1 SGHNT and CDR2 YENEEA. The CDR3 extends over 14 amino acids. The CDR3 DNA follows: TGTGCCAGCAGCCCCTTTAGCGGGAGTGAGACCCAGTACTTC. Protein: CASSPFSGSETQYF.

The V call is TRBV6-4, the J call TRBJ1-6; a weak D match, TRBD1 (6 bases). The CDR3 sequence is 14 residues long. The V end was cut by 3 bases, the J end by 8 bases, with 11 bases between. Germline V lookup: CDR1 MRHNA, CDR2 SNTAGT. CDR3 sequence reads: CASSEREGDSPLHF. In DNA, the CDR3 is TGTGCCAGCAGTGAGAGGGAGGGGGATTCACCCCTCCACTTT.

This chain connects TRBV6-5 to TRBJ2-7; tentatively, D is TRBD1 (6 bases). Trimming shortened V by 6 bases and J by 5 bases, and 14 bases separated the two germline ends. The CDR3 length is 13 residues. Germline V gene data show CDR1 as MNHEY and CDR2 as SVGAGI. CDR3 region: CASSRTDGDEQYF. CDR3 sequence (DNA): TGTGCCAGCAGCAGGACAGACGGCGACGAGCAGTACTTC.